This entry lists 21 T cell receptor beta chains sequenced from one sample in a study of CD4 T cells in relation to SARS-CoV-2 and coronaviruses (dated by TCRdb to the early 2020s). No antigen has been assigned to these receptors. The library was prepared using the immunoSEQ multiplex PCR assay. Held by TCRdb, this immuneACCESS table contains in-frame sequences only and omits some clones. Under half of the omission traces to an unresolved V gene where checked; the cause of the rest is unknown. This sample has some 26,000 clones in its table, and around two thirds of those were observed once. The top ten constitute around a quarter of the sample. CD4+ T cells from unexposed donors were collected before the COVID-19 pandemic (2011-2018). Following 10 days of culture, the EasySep CD4+ T cell isolation kit was used to isolate CD4+ T cells. The sample consisted of CD4+ T cells from PBMCs, cultured in vitro. Receptors originate from a human donor in good health.

V and J are TRBV19 and TRBJ1-3, with a tentative D call TRBD1 (6 bases). Germline CDR1 and CDR2: LNHDA and SQIVND (reference sequence). Trimming left V 6 bases short and J 0 bases short, with 9 bases between. The CDR3 consists of 14 residues. This CDR3 is CASRGAISGNTIYF. The CDR3 DNA reads TGTGCCAGTAGGGGGGCCATCTCTGGAAACACCATATATTTT.

This sequence joins TRBV7-8 and TRBJ2-3, with 9 bases identical to TRBD1. The CDR3 has 14 residues. V lost 5 bases to trimming and J lost 4 bases; unmatched junction nucleotides: 4. CDR1 is SGHVS and CDR2 is FQNEAQ in the germline V gene. The CDR3, as DNA: TGTGCCAGCAGCAGGGACAGGGTAGCAGATACGCAGTATTTT. It is translated as CASSRDRVADTQYF.

The CDR3 spells CASSLVGDLSTDTQYF. CDR3 in DNA: TGTGCCAGCAGCTTAGTGGGGGACCTAAGCACAGATACGCAGTATTTT. This chain links TRBV7-2 with TRBJ2-3; the D call may be TRBD1 or TRBD2 (5 bases each). This CDR3 is 16 amino acids long. Looked up from germline, CDR1 is SGHTA and CDR2 is FQGNSA. With 1 base removed from V and 0 bases from J, the gap between germline ends came to 11 bases.

The chain employs TRBV5-6 and TRBJ1-6, with 7 bases fitting TRBD1. V trimming: 4 bases; J trimming: 5 bases; junction bases outside the gene matches: 9. Germline V lookup: CDR1 SGHDT, CDR2 YYEEEE. The CDR3 runs 16 residues. The DNA for the CDR3 is TGTGCCAGCAGCCCGGGGAGGACAGGAAATAATTCACCCCTCCACTTT. Its translation is CASSPGRTGNNSPLHF.

V usage is TRBV9 and J usage is TRBJ2-2, with D tentatively TRBD2 (5 bases). The V gene's germline CDR1 is SGDLS and CDR2 YYNGEE. V shed 2 bases and J shed 4 bases, with 12 bases lying between them. The CDR3 spans 15 residues. The CDR3 DNA reads TGTGCCAGCAGCGTCCAGAGCGGAGTCACCGGGGAGCTGTTTTTT. It yields the protein CASSVQSGVTGELFF.

The gene calls are TRBV18 and TRBJ2-7, with 7 bases fitting TRBD1. V trimming: 2 bases; J trimming: 1 base; junction bases outside the gene matches: 14. Germline lookup yields CDR1 KGHSH and CDR2 LQKENI. The CDR3 loop spans 18 amino acids. The CDR3 reads CASSPKPPGQFNSYEQYF. In nucleotides, the CDR3 is TGTGCCAGCTCACCAAAACCCCCGGGACAGTTTAATTCCTACGAGCAGTACTTC.

The rearrangement links TRBV4-3 to TRBJ2-3; 8 nucleotides align to TRBD1. The V and J ends lost 0 bases and 3 bases, in that order; junction bases with no gene match: 8. The germline V gene has CDR1 LGHNA and CDR2 YSLEER. The CDR3 is 17 residues long. The CDR3: CASSQDYAGGRTDTQYF. Here the CDR3 DNA reads TGCGCCAGCAGCCAAGATTACGCAGGGGGCAGGACAGATACGCAGTATTTT.

The rearrangement uses TRBV10-3 and TRBJ1-1; 7 bases align to TRBD1. The CDR3 spans 16 residues. Germline V lookup: CDR1 ENHRY, CDR2 SYGVKD. V was clipped by 3 bases and J by 6 bases; unmatched bases: 13. DNA of the CDR3: TGTGCCATCAGTGACCTCAAGACAGGGAGCGGGGCTGAAGCTTTCTTT. Translation: CAISDLKTGSGAEAFF.

DNA of the CDR3: TGTGCCAGCAGCTTGGCAACGGTGCCGTGGCAGCCCCAGCATTTT. It specifies CASSLATVPWQPQHF. The chain recombines TRBV5-8 with TRBJ1-5; D ambiguous. V lost 0 bases and J 7 bases, leaving 14 bases between the germline ends. This CDR3 contains 15 residues. Germline V gene sequence: CDR1 SGHTS, CDR2 YDEGEE.

This chain uses TRBV18 with TRBJ2-7; 8 positions agree with TRBD2. This CDR3 comprises 14 residues. Per the germline V gene, CDR1 is KGHSH and CDR2 is LQKENI. Trimming took 3 bases from V and 3 from J; bases not matched to a gene: 4. CDR3 bases: TGTGCCAGCTCACCCGGGCGGGGGGACTACGAGCAGTACTTC. It codes for CASSPGRGDYEQYF.

This clone was observed a few times. The chain is built from TRBV5-1 and TRBJ1-2; D uncertain. There are 13 residues in the CDR3. Germline CDR1 and CDR2: SGHRS and YFSETQ. Trimming left V 2 bases short and J 2 bases short, with 7 bases between. Here the CDR3 reads CASSFGGNYGYTF. The CDR3 nucleotides read TGCGCCAGCAGCTTTGGAGGGAACTATGGCTACACCTTC.

The genes are TRBV29-1 and TRBJ2-7; D is uncertain. CDR3 length: 12 amino acids. Germline V lookup: CDR1 SQVTM, CDR2 ANQGSEA. The ends were cut back, 5 bases at V and 0 bases at J, with 8 bases in the middle. CDR3 sequence reads: CSVRFSSYEQYF. The CDR3 DNA reads TGCAGCGTTCGTTTTTCCTCCTACGAGCAGTACTTC.

This clone was recorded a few times. The chain has TRBV3-1 (or the pseudogene TRBV3-2) and TRBJ1-5; D is possibly TRBD1 (6 bases). In germline, CDR1 is LGHDT, CDR2 YNNKEL (reference sequence). Trimming cost V 0 bases and J 7 bases, with 7 bases left between them. The CDR3 has 13 residues. CDR3 in DNA: TGTGCCAGCAGCCAAGAGAGGGGGCAGCCCCAGCATTTT. Translated: CASSQERGQPQHF.

This clone was detected a few times. The chain links TRBV6-5 to TRBJ1-5; D is perhaps TRBD1 (5 bases). From germline, CDR1 is MNHEY and CDR2 SVGAGI. CDR3 length equals 14 residues. V was pared by 0 bases and J by 3 bases, with 6 bases between. The CDR3, as DNA: TGTGCCAGCAGTTACTCGACAGACAATCAGCCCCAGCATTTT. It codes for CASSYSTDNQPQHF.

V and J are TRBV7-9 and TRBJ2-1; D uncertain. Germline V gene lookup returns CDR1 SEHNR and CDR2 FQNEAQ (reference sequence). The CDR3 is 11 amino acids. V was trimmed by 2 bases and J by 15 bases, leaving 11 bases between them. The CDR3 region is CASSLYSPGFF. The CDR3 nucleotides read TGTGCCAGCAGCTTATATTCTCCGGGGTTCTTC.

This chain joins TRBV7-2 and TRBJ2-3, with D possibly matching TRBD1 (7 bases). This CDR3 spans 15 amino acids. CDR1 is SGHTA, CDR2 FQGNSA, per germline. Trimming took 0 bases from V and 3 from J, leaving 10 bases between them. CDR3 nucleotides: TGTGCCAGCAGCTTAGCGTCAGGGGGGACAGATACGCAGTATTTT. Translated: CASSLASGGTDTQYF.

V gene TRBV5-1 combines with J gene TRBJ2-7; D is undetermined. From germline, CDR1 is SGHRS and CDR2 YFSETQ. This CDR3 region has 15 residues. The ends were cut back, 0 bases at V and 6 bases at J, with 16 bases in the middle. CDR3 DNA: TGCGCCAGCAGCTTGGGATACTCCCCCAACCCCGAGCAGTACTTC. Protein sequence: CASSLGYSPNPEQYF.

The chain employs TRBV4-1 and TRBJ1-3, with D possibly being TRBD1 (5 bases). CDR1 is MGHRA and CDR2 is YSYEKL in the germline V gene. The CDR3 totals 12 residues. Trimming took off 8 bases at V and 0 bases at J, with 5 bases between the two ends. The CDR3 sequence: CASGGSGNTIYF. CDR3 nucleotide sequence: TGCGCCAGCGGGGGCTCTGGAAACACCATATATTTT.

The DNA for the CDR3 is TGTGCCAGCAGTTACGGGTCAGGAGATCAGCCCCAGCATTTT. This encodes CASSYGSGDQPQHF. The rearrangement uses TRBV6-2 or TRBV6-3 and TRBJ1-5; D is unclear. Germline V lookup: CDR1 MNHEY, CDR2 SVGEGT. V was shortened by 2 bases and J by 5 bases, with 10 bases between the two germline ends. The CDR3 is 14 residues long.

The chain combines TRBV7-9 with TRBJ2-2; no definite D call. V gave up 1 base and J gave up 1 base, with 7 bases separating them. The CDR3 length is 15 residues. The germline CDR1 and CDR2 sequences are SEHNR and FQNEAQ (reference sequence). CDR3 sequence: CASSLGTKNTGELFF. The CDR3 DNA reads TGTGCCAGCAGCTTAGGAACCAAGAACACCGGGGAGCTGTTTTTT.

The genes are TRBV18 and TRBJ2-2; D is ambiguous. The CDR3 runs 13 residues. The V end lost 2 bases, the J end lost 6 bases, and 7 bases lay between the germline ends. The germline CDR1 and CDR2 sequences are KGHSH and LQKENI. The chain's CDR3 is CASSPYESGELFF. CDR3 DNA: TGTGCCAGCTCACCATATGAGTCCGGGGAGCTGTTTTTT.